In its sample, the clone carrying this T cell receptor (beta chain) was seen many times. Its antigen is not identified. The investigators amplified TCR beta CDR3 regions from RNA transcripts. The study used the HTBI primer set for a first-round RT-PCR of the TCR CDR3. TCRdb re-analysed the multiplex PCR reads in MiXCR, keeping a single row per CDR3 protein. The table records nearly 600,000 distinct CDR3 sequences, approximately 15% of them present only once. The data belong to a study of T cells in Graves' hyperthyroidism and ophthalmopathy. Findings and limits, study-wide: Ophthalmopathy was separated from stable hyperthyroidism by a 13 V-J model.

The CDR3 totals 16 residues. Germline-derived CDR1 and CDR2 are MNHNS and SASEGT. V was shortened by 6 bases and J by 0 bases, with 15 bases between the two germline ends. Exclusion criteria comprised uncontrolled infection, other autoimmune disease, pregnancy or lactation. This chain joins TRBV6-1 and TRBJ2-1, with a weak D call TRBD1 (5 bases). The sequenced sample consisted of blood. This TCR came from a young woman with Graves' ophthalmopathy. The CDR3, as DNA: TGTGCCAGCAGCCCCCCAGGTGACAGCTCCTACAATGAGCAGTTCTTC. It translates to CASSPPGDSSYNEQFF.